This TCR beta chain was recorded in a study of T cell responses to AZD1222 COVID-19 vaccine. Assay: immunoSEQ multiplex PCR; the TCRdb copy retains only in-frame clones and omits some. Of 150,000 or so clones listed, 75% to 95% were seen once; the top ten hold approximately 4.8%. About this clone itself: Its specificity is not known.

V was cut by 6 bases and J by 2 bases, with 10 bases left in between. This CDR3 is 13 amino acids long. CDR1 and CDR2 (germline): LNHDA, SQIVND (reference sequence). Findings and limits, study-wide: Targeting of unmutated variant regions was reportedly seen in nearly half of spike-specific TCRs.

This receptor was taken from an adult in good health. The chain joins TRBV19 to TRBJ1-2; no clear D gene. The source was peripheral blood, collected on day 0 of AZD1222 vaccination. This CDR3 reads CASRGQENYGYTF. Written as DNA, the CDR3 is TGTGCCAGTAGGGGCCAGGAAAACTATGGCTACACCTTC. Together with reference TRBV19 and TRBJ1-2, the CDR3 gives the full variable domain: DGGITQSPKYLFRKEGQNVTLSCEQNLNHDAMYWYRQDPGQGLRLIYYSQIVNDFQKGDIAEGYSVSREKKESFPLTVTSAQKNPTAFYLCASRGQENYGYTFGSGTRLTVV.